The clone carrying this T cell receptor (beta chain) has only one observation. The target antigen is unknown. Trimming left V 4 bases short and J 0 bases short, with 12 bases between. The CDR3 is made up of 15 amino acids. Germline V gives CDR1 SGHDN, CDR2 FVKESK. Repertoires were generated with immunoSEQ multiplex PCR, while TCRdb's copy carries only in-frame clones and drops some. The table includes around 140,000 clones, roughly nine tenths detected once. This entry comes from a study of T cell responses to AZD1222 COVID-19 vaccine. Study-level points and caveats: Spike-specific TCR depth and breadth grew after two AZD1222 doses. There were repertoire samples only from the period after the peak T cell response. Nearly half of spike-specific TCRs reportedly go after variant regions that carry no mutations. Clonal diversity was possibly underestimated, and white British individuals and females predominated among donors.

The TCR comes from an adult in good health. The sample consisted of peripheral blood, taken on day 0 of AZD1222 vaccination. The V gene is TRBV14, the J gene TRBJ1-2; no clear D. The CDR3 DNA follows: TGTGCCAGCAGCCCTGGAGGGAGGGCTAACTATGGCTACACCTTC. Protein product: CASSPGGRANYGYTF. Full variable domain (missing parts from reference TRBV14 and TRBJ1-2): EAGVTQFPSHSVIEKGQTVTLRCDPISGHDNLYWYRRVMGKEIKFLLHFVKESKQDESGMPNNRFLAERTGGTYSTLKVQPAELEDSGVYFCASSPGGRANYGYTFGSGTRLTVV.